Following are 7 T cell receptor beta chains from one sample sequenced in a study of cytomegalovirus exposure and HLA in healthy donors. Vbeta (60) and Jbeta (13) primers were used in the PCR. Sequencing was performed with immunoSEQ multiplex PCR; in TCRdb, only in-frame clones are kept and a portion is missing. The data contain about 180,000 clones, roughly 82% of them singletons. Material: PBMCs. The source of these receptors is a man aged 40-49 years in good health and CMV-seronegative.

This CDR3 is CASSSIAGGADTQYF. The CDR3 bases are TGTGCCAGCAGTTCCATAGCGGGAGGGGCAGATACGCAGTATTTT. The chain recombines TRBV28 with TRBJ2-3, with TRBD2 matching 11 bases. The J segment lost 4 bases and the V segment lost 4 bases, leaving 4 bases of the junction unmatched. CDR1 MDHEN and CDR2 SYDVKM come from the germline V gene. The CDR3 runs to 15 residues.

The chain recombines TRBV14 with TRBJ1-3; maybe TRBD1 (5 bases). This CDR3 contains 15 residues. Trimming shortened V by 1 base and J by 6 bases, and 13 bases separated the two germline ends. Germline lookup yields CDR1 SGHDN and CDR2 FVKESK. In DNA form, the CDR3 reads TGTGCCAGCAGCCAAGTTGGGCAGGGTGAAAACACCATATATTTT. Protein sequence: CASSQVGQGENTIYF.

This chain uses TRBV6-1 with TRBJ1-5, with a tentative D call TRBD1 (5 bases). The V and J ends lost 4 bases and 3 bases respectively, with 13 bases between them. The CDR3 consists of 15 residues. CDR1 is MNHNS, CDR2 SASEGT, per germline. The CDR3 nucleotides read TGTGCCAGCAGTGCACGTCAGGGTACCAATCAGCCCCAGCATTTT. This sequence encodes CASSARQGTNQPQHF.

V is TRBV6-1 and J is TRBJ1-5; TRBD1 matches 8 bases. The germline CDR1 and CDR2 sequences are MNHNS and SASEGT. Trimming at V came to 8 bases and at J to 4 bases, leaving 7 bases not matched to a gene. This CDR3 contains 14 residues. This chain's CDR3 is CASEQRQGNQPQHF. CDR3 nucleotides: TGTGCCAGCGAGCAACGACAGGGGAATCAGCCCCAGCATTTT.

V usage is TRBV28 and J usage is TRBJ1-1; TRBD1 might be the D (6 bases). V lost 5 bases, J lost 6 bases, and 19 bases lay in between. The CDR3 consists of 15 residues. The germline V gene has CDR1 MDHEN and CDR2 SYDVKM. The CDR3 bases are TGTGCCAGCAGTAGAGGGGGGGGGCATGTGGCTGAAGCTTTCTTT. Its protein is CASSRGGGHVAEAFF. The full variable domain, its missing parts supplied by reference TRBV28 and TRBJ1-1, is DVKVTQSSRYLVKRTGEKVFLECVQDMDHENMFWYRQDPGLGLRLIYFSYDVKMKEKGDIPEGYSVSREKKERFSLILESASTNQTSMYLCASSRGGGHVAEAFFGQGTRLTVV.

The rearrangement links TRBV7-9 to TRBJ2-7; 8 nucleotides match TRBD1. The J segment lost 3 bases and the V segment lost 3 bases, leaving 4 bases of the junction unmatched. The germline CDR1 and CDR2 sequences are SEHNR and FQNEAQ (reference sequence). The CDR3 is made up of 14 amino acids. DNA for the CDR3: TGTGCCAGCAGCTTCGGACAGGGAATCTACGAGCAGTACTTC. Encoded protein: CASSFGQGIYEQYF.

This clone was picked up one time. The CDR3 DNA follows: TGTGCCAGCAGCCTGTCGGGGGTCCAAGAGACCCAGTACTTC. As protein: CASSLSGVQETQYF. This rearrangement joins TRBV13 to TRBJ2-5; a possible D gene is TRBD2 (6 bases). This CDR3 spans 14 amino acids. V dropped 5 bases and J dropped 1 base, with 11 bases sitting between them. CDR1 and CDR2 from the germline V gene are PRHDT and FYEKMQ (reference sequence).